This record looks at one TCR beta chain sequence and its context. What it recognizes is unknown. This was the immunoSEQ v3.0 assay at survey level. Data came from immunoSEQ multiplex PCR; TCRdb stores just in-frame clones and leaves some out. The sample yields under 50,000 clones, approximately 94% seen once. Germline trimming cut 6 bases from V and 7 bases from J; bases unmatched to any gene: 11. The CDR3 is made up of 14 amino acids. CDR1 is SGHTA, CDR2 FQGNSA, per germline. This record belongs to a study of long-term antiretroviral therapy in people with HIV. Overall study context: Collection of the earliest samples took place about a decade ahead of the 2015 immediate-ART recommendation.

Study outcomes and limitations: After ART, diversity increased yet remained lower than transplant donor controls.

The sequence was obtained from a young man with HIV. The sample consisted of unsorted PBMCs, taken 9.2 years after starting antiretroviral therapy. V gene TRBV7-2 combines with J gene TRBJ1-1; 7 bases are a match to TRBD1. CDR3 loop: CASSPILQGFEAFF. The CDR3, as DNA: TGTGCCAGCAGTCCGATCCTACAGGGGTTTGAAGCTTTCTTT.